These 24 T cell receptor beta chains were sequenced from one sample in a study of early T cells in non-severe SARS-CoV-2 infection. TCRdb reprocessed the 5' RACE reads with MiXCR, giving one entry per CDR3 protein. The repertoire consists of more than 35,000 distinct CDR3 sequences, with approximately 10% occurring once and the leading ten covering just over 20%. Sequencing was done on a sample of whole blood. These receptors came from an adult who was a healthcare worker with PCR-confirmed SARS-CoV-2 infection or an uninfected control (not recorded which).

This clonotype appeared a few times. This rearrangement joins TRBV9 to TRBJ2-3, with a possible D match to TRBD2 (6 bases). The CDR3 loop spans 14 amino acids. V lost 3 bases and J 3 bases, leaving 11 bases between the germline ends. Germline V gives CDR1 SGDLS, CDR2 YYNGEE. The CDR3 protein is CASSATGTTDTQYF. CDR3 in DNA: TGTGCCAGCAGCGCGACTGGGACTACAGATACGCAGTATTTT. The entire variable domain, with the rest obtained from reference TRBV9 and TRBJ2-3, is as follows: DSGVTQTPKHLITATGQRVTLRCSPRSGDLSVYWYQQSLDQGLQFLIQYYNGEERAKGNILERFSAQQFPDLHSELNLSSLELGDSALYFCASSATGTTDTQYFGPGTRLTVL.

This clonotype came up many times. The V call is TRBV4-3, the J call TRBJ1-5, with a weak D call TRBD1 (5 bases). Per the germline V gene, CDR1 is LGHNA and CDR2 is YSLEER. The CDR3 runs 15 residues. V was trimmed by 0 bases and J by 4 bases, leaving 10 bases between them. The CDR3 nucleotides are TGCGCCAGCAGCCAAGATTGGCGGGGGAATCAGCCCCAGCATTTT. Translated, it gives CASSQDWRGNQPQHF.

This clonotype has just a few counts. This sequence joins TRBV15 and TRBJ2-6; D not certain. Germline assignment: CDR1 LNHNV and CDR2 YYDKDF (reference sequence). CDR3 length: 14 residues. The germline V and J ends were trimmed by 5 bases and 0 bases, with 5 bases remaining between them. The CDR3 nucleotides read TGTGCCACCAGCTTGAACTCTGGGGCCAACGTCCTGACTTTC. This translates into CATSLNSGANVLTF. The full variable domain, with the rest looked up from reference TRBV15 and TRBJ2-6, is DAMVIQNPRYQVTQFGKPVTLSCSQTLNHNVMYWYQQKSSQAPKLLFHYYDKDFNNEADTPDNFQSRRPNTSFCFLDIRSPGLGDTAMYLCATSLNSGANVLTFGAGSRLTVL.

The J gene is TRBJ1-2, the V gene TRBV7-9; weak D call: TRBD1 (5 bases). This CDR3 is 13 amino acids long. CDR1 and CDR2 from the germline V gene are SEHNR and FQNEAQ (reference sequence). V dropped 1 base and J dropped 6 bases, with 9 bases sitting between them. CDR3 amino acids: CASSLDGTHGYTF. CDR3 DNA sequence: TGTGCCAGCAGCTTAGACGGGACCCATGGCTACACCTTC.

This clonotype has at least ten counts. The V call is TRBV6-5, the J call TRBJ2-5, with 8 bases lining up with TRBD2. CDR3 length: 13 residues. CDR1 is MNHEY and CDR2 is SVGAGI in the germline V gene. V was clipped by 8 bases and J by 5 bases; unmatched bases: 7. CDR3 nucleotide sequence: TGTGCCAGCTCAAAGCGGGAGAGCGAGACCCAGTACTTC. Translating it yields CASSKRESETQYF.

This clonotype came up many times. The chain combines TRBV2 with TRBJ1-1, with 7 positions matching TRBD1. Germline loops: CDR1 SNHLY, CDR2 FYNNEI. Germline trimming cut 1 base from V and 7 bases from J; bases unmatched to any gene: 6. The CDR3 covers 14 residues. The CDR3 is CASSEVSGQREAFF. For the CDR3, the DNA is TGTGCCAGCAGTGAAGTATCGGGACAGCGTGAAGCTTTCTTT.

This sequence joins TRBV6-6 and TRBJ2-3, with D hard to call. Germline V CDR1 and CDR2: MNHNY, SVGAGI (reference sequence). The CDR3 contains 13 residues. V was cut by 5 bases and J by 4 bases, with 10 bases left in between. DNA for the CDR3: TGTGCCAGCAGTCCCTATCGGGCAGATACGCAGTATTTT. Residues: CASSPYRADTQYF.

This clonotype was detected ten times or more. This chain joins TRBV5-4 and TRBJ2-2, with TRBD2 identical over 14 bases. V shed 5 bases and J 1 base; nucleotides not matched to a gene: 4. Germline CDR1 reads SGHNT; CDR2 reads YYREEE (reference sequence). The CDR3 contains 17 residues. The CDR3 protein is CASRSGLAGGNTGELFF. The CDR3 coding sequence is TGTGCCAGCAGAAGTGGACTAGCGGGAGGGAACACCGGGGAGCTGTTTTTT.

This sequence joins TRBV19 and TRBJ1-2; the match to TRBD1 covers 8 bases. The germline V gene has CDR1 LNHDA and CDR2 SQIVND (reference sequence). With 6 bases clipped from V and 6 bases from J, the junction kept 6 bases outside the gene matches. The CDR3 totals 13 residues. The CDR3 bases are TGTGCCAGTAGCCCGGACAGGGTGCATGGCTACACCTTC. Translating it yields CASSPDRVHGYTF.

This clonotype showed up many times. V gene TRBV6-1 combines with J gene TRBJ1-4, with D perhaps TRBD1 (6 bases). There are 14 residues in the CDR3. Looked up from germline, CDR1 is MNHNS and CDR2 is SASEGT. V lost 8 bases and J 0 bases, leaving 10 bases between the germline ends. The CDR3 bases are TGTGCCAGCGGCGAGGGGGCAACTAATGAAAAACTGTTTTTT. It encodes CASGEGATNEKLFF.

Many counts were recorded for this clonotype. The CDR3, as DNA: TGTGCCAGCTCACCTTACTTACAGGGTAATCTCAATGAGCAGTTCTTC. It yields the protein CASSPYLQGNLNEQFF. The genes are TRBV18 and TRBJ2-1; D is possibly TRBD1 (6 bases). The V gene lost 3 bases and the J gene lost 6 bases, with 18 bases spanning the gap. The V gene's germline CDR1 is KGHSH and CDR2 LQKENI. This CDR3 contains 16 residues.

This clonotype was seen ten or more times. The CDR3 sequence is CAFGRHSGNTIYF. CDR3 DNA: TGTGCCTTTGGCCGCCACTCTGGAAACACCATATATTTT. The rearrangement joins TRBV30 to TRBJ1-3; D is unclear. V gave up 7 bases and J gave up 0 bases, with 10 bases separating them. CDR1 GTSNPN and CDR2 SVGIG come from the germline V gene (reference sequence). The CDR3 length is 13 residues.

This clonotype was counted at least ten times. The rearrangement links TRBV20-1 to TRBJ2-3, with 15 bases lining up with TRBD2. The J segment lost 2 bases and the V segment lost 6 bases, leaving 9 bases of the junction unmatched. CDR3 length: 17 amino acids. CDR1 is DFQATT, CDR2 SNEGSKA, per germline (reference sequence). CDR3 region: CSAGGLAGGGYTDTQYF. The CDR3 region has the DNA TGCAGTGCAGGGGGACTAGCGGGAGGCGGGTACACAGATACGCAGTATTTT.

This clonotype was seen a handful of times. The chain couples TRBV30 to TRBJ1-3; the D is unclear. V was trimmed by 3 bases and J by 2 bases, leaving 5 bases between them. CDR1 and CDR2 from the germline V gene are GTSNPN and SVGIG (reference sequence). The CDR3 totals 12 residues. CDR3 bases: TGTGCCTGGAGCGCCGCTGGAAACACCATATATTTT. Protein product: CAWSAAGNTIYF. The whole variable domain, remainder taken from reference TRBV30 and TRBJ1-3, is SQTIHQWPATLVQPVGSPLSLECTVEGTSNPNLYWYRQAAGRGLQLLFYSVGIGQISSEVPQNLSASRPQDRQFILSSKKLLLSDSGFYLCAWSAAGNTIYFGEGSWLTVV.

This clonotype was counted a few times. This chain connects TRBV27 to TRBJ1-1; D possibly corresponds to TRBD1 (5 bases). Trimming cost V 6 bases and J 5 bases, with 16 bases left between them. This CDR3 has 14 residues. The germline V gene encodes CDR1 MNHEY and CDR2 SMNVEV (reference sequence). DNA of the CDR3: TGTGCCAGCAGCCTGGAGGGGACGAGAACTGAAGCTTTCTTT. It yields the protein CASSLEGTRTEAFF.

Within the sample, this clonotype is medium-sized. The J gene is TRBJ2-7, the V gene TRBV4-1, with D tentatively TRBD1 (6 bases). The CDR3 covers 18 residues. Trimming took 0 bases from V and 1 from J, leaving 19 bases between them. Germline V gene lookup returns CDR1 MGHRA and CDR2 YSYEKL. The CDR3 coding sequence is TGCGCCAGCAGCCAAGAAATAGGGGGAGAGCGGTTTTCCTACGAGCAGTACTTC. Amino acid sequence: CASSQEIGGERFSYEQYF.

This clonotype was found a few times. This CDR3 is CSALLTSGSHYEQYF. DNA for the CDR3: TGCAGTGCCCTCTTGACTAGCGGGAGCCACTACGAGCAGTACTTC. V gene TRBV20-1 combines with J gene TRBJ2-7; 12 bases align to TRBD2. The CDR3 spans 15 residues. Trimming took 6 bases from V and 3 from J; bases not matched to a gene: 9. CDR1 and CDR2 from the germline V gene are DFQATT and SNEGSKA (reference sequence).

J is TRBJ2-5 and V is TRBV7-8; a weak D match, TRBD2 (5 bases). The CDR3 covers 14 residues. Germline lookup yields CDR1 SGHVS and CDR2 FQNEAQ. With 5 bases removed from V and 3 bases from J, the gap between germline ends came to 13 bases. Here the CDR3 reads CASSPESREETQYF. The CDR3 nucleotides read TGTGCCAGCAGCCCGGAATCGCGGGAAGAGACCCAGTACTTC.

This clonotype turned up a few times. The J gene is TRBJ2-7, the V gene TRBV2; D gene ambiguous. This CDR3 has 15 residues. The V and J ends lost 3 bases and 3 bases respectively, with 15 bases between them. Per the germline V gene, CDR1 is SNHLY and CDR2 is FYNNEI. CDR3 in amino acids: CASSDPPGFGYEQYF. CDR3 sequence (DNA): TGTGCCAGCAGTGACCCACCAGGTTTCGGCTACGAGCAGTACTTC.

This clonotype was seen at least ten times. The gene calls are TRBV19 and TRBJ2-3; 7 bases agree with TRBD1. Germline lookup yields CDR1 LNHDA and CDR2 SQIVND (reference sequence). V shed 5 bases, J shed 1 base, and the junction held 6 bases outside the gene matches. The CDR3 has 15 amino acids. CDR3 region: CASSAGQARTDTQYF. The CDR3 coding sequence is TGTGCCAGTAGTGCCGGACAGGCCCGCACAGATACGCAGTATTTT.

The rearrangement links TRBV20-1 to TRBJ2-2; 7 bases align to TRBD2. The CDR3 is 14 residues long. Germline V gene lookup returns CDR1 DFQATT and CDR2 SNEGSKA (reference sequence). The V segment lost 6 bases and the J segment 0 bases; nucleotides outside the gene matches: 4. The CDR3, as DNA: TGCAGTGCAGTAGCGGGCCCGAACACCGGGGAGCTGTTTTTT. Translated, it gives CSAVAGPNTGELFF.

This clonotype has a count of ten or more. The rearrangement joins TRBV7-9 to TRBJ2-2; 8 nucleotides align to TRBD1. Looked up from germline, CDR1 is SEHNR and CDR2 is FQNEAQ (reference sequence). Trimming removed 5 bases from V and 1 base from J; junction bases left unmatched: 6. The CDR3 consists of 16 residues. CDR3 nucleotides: TGTGCCAGCAGCCCCCCAGGACAGGGGAACACCGGGGAGCTGTTTTTT. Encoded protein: CASSPPGQGNTGELFF.

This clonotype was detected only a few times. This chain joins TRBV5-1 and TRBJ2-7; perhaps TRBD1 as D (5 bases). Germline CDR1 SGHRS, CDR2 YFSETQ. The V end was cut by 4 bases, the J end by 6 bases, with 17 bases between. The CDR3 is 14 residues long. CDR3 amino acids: CASSLPGQGIEQYF. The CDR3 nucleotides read TGCGCCAGCAGCCTCCCTGGGCAGGGCATCGAGCAGTACTTC.

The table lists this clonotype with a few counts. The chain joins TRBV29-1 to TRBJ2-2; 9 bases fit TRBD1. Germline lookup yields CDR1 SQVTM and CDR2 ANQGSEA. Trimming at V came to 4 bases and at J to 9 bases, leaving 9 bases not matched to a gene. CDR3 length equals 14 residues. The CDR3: CSVGAGTGMRELFF. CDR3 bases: TGCAGCGTTGGCGCCGGGACAGGGATGAGGGAGCTGTTTTTT.